The entry below gives a single T cell receptor beta chain sequence along with its context. Its binding antigen is unknown. No base quality information exists; no much larger clone differs at one position. Genomic DNA was extracted from sorted cells with the Quick-DNA Microprep Kit. Amplification of TCRbeta DNA was done with the immunoSEQ hsTCRbeta kit, following the protocol from the manufacturer. An Illumina MiSeq instrument was used to sequence the TCRbeta libraries. Concerning the study's data processing: Once out-of-frame sequences had been removed, 2 million to 2.5 million distinct TCRbeta sequences were left, which works out to an average of around 67,000 per individual. Each individual was scored according to the count of 164 previously reported CMV-associated TCRbeta sequences and the total productive distinct TCRbeta count. A beta-binomial model was reimplemented in Python, and scikit-learn random forests with default parameters were trained on US cohort data. Classifier performance on the Belgian cohort was summarized as median AUC with percentile confidence intervals calculated over 10,000 bootstrap iterations. Entries here come from immuneACCESS through TCRdb and include only in-frame sequences with V and J called. Some clones fail to appear in such tables; in the studies checked, an unresolved V gene covers under half of the shortfall, and the cause of the remainder is unknown. V and J calls and clone size are given by that table; D and trimming were obtained from the DNA. The sample data list 40,000 to 45,000 clones, and 79% of these were observed just once. Of the sample, around 0.72% is held by the ten largest clones.

The sample is drawn from a study of memory CD4+ T cells and cytomegalovirus serostatus (dated by TCRdb to between 2018 and 2021). As for the study more broadly: The cohort included around 33 healthy adults from Belgium, of whom 9 were CMV seropositive and about 25 were CMV seronegative. To replicate a published TCR-based CMV serostatus classifier, the study sequenced CD4+ memory TCRbeta repertoires from a Belgian cohort whose cytomegalovirus serostatus was known.

Results and caveats for the whole study, not just this receptor: Of more than 150 previously reported CMV-associated TCRbeta sequences, around 67 appeared in the CD4+ memory repertoires, each in one to five individuals. Only CD4+CD45RO+ memory cells were sequenced, in contrast to the original study, in which naive and memory CD4+ and CD8+ populations were covered. For CMV serostatus prediction, a median bootstrapped AUC of approximately 0.95 was reached with the original framework, and a median bootstrapped AUC of roughly 0.92 was reached with a US-trained random forest. Results were interpreted as suggesting that the CMV-associated TCR signature is largely present in the CD4+ memory repertoire. On the Belgian cohort, the classifier built on the original framework reached a median bootstrapped AUC of about 0.95, with a 95% CI of 0.76-1.00.

V sheds 0 bases and J sheds 3 bases, leaving 11 bases between their ends. Sequences SGHDN (CDR1) and FVKESK (CDR2) are obtained from the germline V gene. Counted from cysteine to phenylalanine, this CDR3 has 15 amino acids. Here the CDR3 DNA is all that survives: 45 bases in frame from base 1. A FACSAria II was used to sort memory CD4+ T cells, defined as single viable CD3+CD4+CD8-CD45RO+ cells. CMV serostatus was determined with a Roche Elecsys assay detecting serum IgG against CMV pp150, pp28, p38 and p52. After the samples were thawed, total CD4+ T cells were enriched through positive selection using CD4 magnetic microbeads. The samples came from a different study that was designed specifically to examine the CD4+ T cell memory repertoire. Peripheral blood mononuclear cells were isolated and cryopreserved according to standard operating procedures, and serum was kept at -80 degrees C. The staining relied on CD3-PerCP (BW264/56), CD4-APC (RPA-T4), CD45RO-PE (UCHT1) and CD8-Pacific Orange (3B5) antibodies, and Sytox blue was used to exclude non-viable cells.

This clonotype was obtained from an adult in good health and CMV-seronegative. In this chain, TRBV14 is recombined with TRBJ2-5; possibly the D gene is TRBD1, per 5 matching bases. The sample comprised memory CD4+ T cells from blood. The DNA reads TGTGCCAGCAGCCAAGAGGGCAGGGTTAAAGAGACCCAGTACTTC. Its protein product is CASSQEGRVKETQYF.